Listed here are 30 T cell receptor beta chains from one sample, sequenced in a study of OX40 agonist ivuxolimab in advanced cancers. Assay: immunoSEQ multiplex PCR; the TCRdb copy retains only in-frame clones and omits some. The sample lists about 51,000 clones, about 86% seen once, with roughly 3% in the top ten. The source was CD4+ or CD8+ T cells sorted from blood, collected in a trial of the OX40 agonist ivuxolimab. The receptors come from an adult with an advanced solid tumor such as melanoma, head and neck, liver or kidney cancer.

The chain links TRBV2 to TRBJ2-3; 10 bases fit TRBD2. Germline V gene sequence: CDR1 SNHLY, CDR2 FYNNEI. The CDR3 is 16 amino acids. With 2 bases clipped from V and 1 base from J, the junction kept 3 bases outside the gene matches. This CDR3 is CASSERAGGGTDTQYF. CDR3 bases: TGTGCCAGCAGTGAACGAGCGGGGGGGGGCACAGATACGCAGTATTTT.

The chain employs TRBV27 and TRBJ2-3; D is undetermined. Germline assignment: CDR1 MNHEY and CDR2 SMNVEV (reference sequence). With 6 bases removed from V and 4 bases from J, the gap between germline ends came to 26 bases. This CDR3 has 18 amino acids. The chain's CDR3 is CASSQLSTAWRQSDTQYF. In DNA, the CDR3 is TGTGCCAGCAGCCAACTTAGCACAGCTTGGCGGCAATCAGATACGCAGTATTTT.

This chain uses TRBV5-1 with TRBJ2-3, with 13 bases that match TRBD2. Losses at the gene ends were 5 bases for V and 0 bases for J; bases not matched to a gene: 6. CDR1 SGHRS and CDR2 YFSETQ come from the germline V gene. This CDR3 contains 17 residues. The CDR3 sequence is CASSTGLAGASTDTQYF. The CDR3 DNA follows: TGCGCCAGCAGTACAGGACTAGCGGGGGCTAGCACAGATACGCAGTATTTT.

The chain links TRBV10-3 to TRBJ1-2; possibly TRBD1 for D (6 bases). The germline V gene has CDR1 ENHRY and CDR2 SYGVKD. Deletions cut 2 bases from V and 6 bases from J, with 19 bases between. The CDR3 contains 16 residues. The CDR3 here is CAISEPGRQVENGYTF. The CDR3 DNA sequence: TGTGCCATCAGTGAGCCAGGGAGACAGGTCGAAAATGGCTACACCTTC.

This chain connects TRBV6-5 to TRBJ2-5; TRBD1 aligns across 7 bases. Germline V CDR1 and CDR2: MNHEY, SVGAGI. The trim removed 1 base at V and 1 base at J, leaving 3 bases unmatched. This CDR3 contains 15 residues. This CDR3 reads CASSYLSGGQETQYF. CDR3 DNA: TGTGCCAGCAGTTACTTGTCAGGGGGCCAAGAGACCCAGTACTTC.

The chain carries TRBV7-3 and TRBJ2-1; the match to TRBD2 covers 9 bases. The CDR3 runs to 16 residues. CDR1 and CDR2 from the germline V gene are SGHTA and FQGTGA. V lost 5 bases to trimming and J lost 8 bases; unmatched junction nucleotides: 13. The CDR3 here is CASSPRASGGMDEQFF. CDR3 sequence (DNA): TGTGCCAGCAGCCCAAGGGCGAGCGGGGGGATGGATGAGCAGTTCTTC.

V usage is TRBV7-2 and J usage is TRBJ2-5; either TRBD1 or TRBD2 may fit D (5 bases each). TRBJ2-7 explains the end of the DNA better; the J call may be wrong. The CDR3 is 14 residues long. The germline V gene has CDR1 SGHTA and CDR2 FQGNSA. The CDR3 loop is CASSLGDAVYEQYF. The CDR3 bases are TGTGCCAGCAGCTTAGGGGACGCCGTATACGAGCAGTACTTC.

V and J are TRBV15 and TRBJ2-5; D is unresolved. Looked up from germline, CDR1 is LNHNV and CDR2 is YYDKDF (reference sequence). CDR3 length equals 13 residues. The V and J ends lost 4 bases and 1 base respectively, with 7 bases between them. CDR3 in DNA: TGTGCCACCAGCATCCGGGCCCAAGAGACCCAGTACTTC. It yields the protein CATSIRAQETQYF.

This chain connects TRBV9 to TRBJ2-5, with TRBD2 identical over 7 bases. CDR3 length equals 15 residues. Unmatched junction bases numbered 3, after V lost 0 bases and J lost 1 base. CDR1 is SGDLS, CDR2 YYNGEE, per germline. CDR3 region: CASSVAWGGQETQYF. In DNA form, the CDR3 reads TGTGCCAGCAGCGTAGCTTGGGGGGGCCAAGAGACCCAGTACTTC.

The count of this clone is one. The CDR3 loop reads CASSPDTEAFF. CDR3 nucleotide sequence: TGTGCCAGCAGCCCTGACACTGAAGCTTTCTTT. The chain carries TRBV11-1 and TRBJ1-1; unclear D gene. This CDR3 contains 11 residues. V was trimmed by 5 bases and J by 3 bases, leaving 4 bases between them. Germline V gives CDR1 SGHAT, CDR2 FQDESV (reference sequence). The full variable domain, with the rest looked up from reference TRBV11-1 and TRBJ1-1, is EAEVAQSPRYKITEKSQAVAFWCDPISGHATLYWYRQILGQGPELLVQFQDESVVDDSQLPKDRFSAERLKGVDSTLKIQPAELGDSAMYLCASSPDTEAFFGQGTRLTVV.

This chain links TRBV5-6 with TRBJ1-6; D uncertain. The CDR3 covers 18 residues. Germline assignment: CDR1 SGHDT and CDR2 YYEEEE. The ends were cut back, 2 bases at V and 0 bases at J, with 15 bases in the middle. The CDR3, as DNA: TGTGCCAGCAGCTTTAGCTTGGGCGTTAGCTCCTATAATTCACCCCTCCACTTT. It is translated as CASSFSLGVSSYNSPLHF. The complete variable domain, with remaining parts taken from reference TRBV5-6 and TRBJ1-6, reads DAGVTQSPTHLIKTRGQQVTLRCSPKSGHDTVSWYQQALGQGPQFIFQYYEEEERQRGNFPDRFSGHQFPNYSSELNVNALLLGDSALYLCASSFSLGVSSYNSPLHFGNGTRLTVT.

This chain connects TRBV29-1 to TRBJ1-2; D gene unclear. The CDR3 is 11 residues long. In germline, CDR1 is SQVTM, CDR2 ANQGSEA. V lost 7 bases, J lost 7 bases, and 13 bases lay in between. The CDR3 nucleotides read TGCAGCGCCCGGTCGGTGGGTGGCTACACCTTC. Its translation is CSARSVGGYTF.

V and J are TRBV7-2 and TRBJ2-1; D is uncertain. This CDR3 is 11 amino acids long. CDR1 and CDR2 from the germline V gene are SGHTA and FQGNSA. Trimming stripped 2 bases from V and 8 bases from J, with 4 bases between. The CDR3 DNA reads TGTGCCAGCAGCTTAATTTATGAGCAGTTCTTC. Protein product: CASSLIYEQFF.

This clone was detected once. The chain links TRBV6-8 to TRBJ2-7; no clear D gene. This CDR3 has 11 amino acids. The ends were cut back, 5 bases at V and 9 bases at J, with 11 bases in the middle. Looked up from germline, CDR1 is MNHGY and CDR2 is SAAAGT. CDR3 region: CASSENLGQYF. In nucleotides, the CDR3 is TGTGCCAGCAGTGAGAATTTGGGGCAGTACTTC.

The chain recombines TRBV18 with TRBJ2-6, with D uncertain. Germline V lookup: CDR1 KGHSH, CDR2 LQKENI. V was pared by 2 bases and J by 2 bases, with 10 bases between. The CDR3 extends over 16 amino acids. The CDR3 region is CASSPINQAGANVLTF. The CDR3 DNA follows: TGTGCCAGCTCACCAATTAATCAGGCTGGGGCCAACGTCCTGACTTTC.

The rearrangement joins TRBV7-9 to TRBJ2-7; D uncertain. This CDR3 has 14 amino acids. Germline-derived CDR1 and CDR2 are SEHNR and FQNEAQ (reference sequence). Trimming stripped 4 bases from V and 0 bases from J, with 10 bases between. CDR3 residues: CASSSGFRSYEQYF. The CDR3 region has the DNA TGTGCCAGCAGCTCCGGGTTTCGCTCCTACGAGCAGTACTTC.

This chain links TRBV7-9 with TRBJ1-2; TRBD1 might be the D (6 bases). V lost 2 bases and J lost 3, with 13 bases in between. The CDR3 consists of 15 residues. CDR1 is SEHNR, CDR2 FQNEAQ, per germline (reference sequence). CDR3 region: CASSLLQGADYGYTF. Written as DNA, the CDR3 is TGTGCCAGCAGCTTATTACAGGGAGCGGACTATGGCTACACCTTC.

This rearrangement joins TRBV18 to TRBJ2-7, with D perhaps matching TRBD2 (6 bases). CDR3 length: 16 residues. The V gene lost 2 bases and the J gene lost 1 base, with 15 bases spanning the gap. Per germline, CDR1 KGHSH and CDR2 LQKENI. Here the CDR3 DNA reads TGTGCCAGCTCACCAGGGTCGGGACTGGAGTCCTACGAGCAGTACTTC. It translates to CASSPGSGLESYEQYF.

The gene calls are TRBV5-8 and TRBJ1-5; no definite D call. The CDR3 loop spans 17 amino acids. The V end was cut by 3 bases, the J end by 0 bases, with 16 bases between. The germline V gene has CDR1 SGHTS and CDR2 YDEGEE. CDR3 sequence reads: CASSSDQVTYSNQPQHF. Written as DNA, the CDR3 is TGTGCCAGCAGCTCCGACCAGGTGACTTATAGCAATCAGCCCCAGCATTTT.

The chain employs TRBV7-9 and TRBJ1-6; D unclear. Trimming cost V 5 bases and J 7 bases, with 9 bases left between them. This CDR3 has 13 residues. Germline assignment: CDR1 SEHNR and CDR2 FQNEAQ (reference sequence). CDR3: CASSTLVNSPLHF. CDR3 DNA: TGTGCCAGCAGCACGTTGGTGAATTCACCCCTCCACTTT. Based on the CDR3 plus reference TRBV7-9 and TRBJ1-6, the full variable domain is DTGVSQNPRHKITKRGQNVTFRCDPISEHNRLYWYRQTLGQGPEFLTYFQNEAQLEKSRLLSDRFSAERPKGSFSTLEIQRTEQGDSAMYLCASSTLVNSPLHFGNGTRLTVT.

J is TRBJ2-3 and V is TRBV11-1; no clear D gene. Trimming took off 0 bases at V and 4 bases at J, with 5 bases between the two ends. This CDR3 region has 13 residues. CDR1 and CDR2 (germline): SGHAT, FQDESV (reference sequence). The CDR3 DNA follows: TGTGCCAGCAGCTTAGCAACAGCAGATACGCAGTATTTT. Translating gives CASSLATADTQYF.

This clone was seen only a few times. V gene TRBV6-5 combines with J gene TRBJ1-1; 7 nucleotides line up with TRBD1. Germline CDR1 reads MNHEY; CDR2 reads SVGAGI. The J segment lost 6 bases and the V segment lost 5 bases, leaving 9 bases of the junction unmatched. The CDR3 length is 14 residues. CDR3 DNA: TGTGCCAGCAGTCATGACAGGGTTCGCGCTGAAGCTTTCTTT. It specifies CASSHDRVRAEAFF.

This clone is judged medium-sized (0.01 to 0.1%). The V and J genes are TRBV4-1 and TRBJ1-2; D not resolved. V was clipped by 1 base and J by 4 bases, with 13 bases between them. The CDR3 length is 15 residues. Per germline, CDR1 MGHRA and CDR2 YSYEKL. The CDR3: CASSQAGSRSYGYTF. The CDR3 DNA reads TGCGCCAGCAGCCAAGCGGGGTCCCGTAGCTATGGCTACACCTTC.

The chain is built from TRBV4-3 and TRBJ2-1, with D perhaps matching TRBD2 (6 bases). V was clipped by 0 bases and J by 2 bases, with 11 bases between them. Germline CDR1 is LGHNA and CDR2 is YSLEER. This CDR3 has 16 amino acids. The CDR3, as DNA: TGCGCCAGCAGCCAAGATCGGGCGGGGCCCTACAATGAGCAGTTCTTC. Translated: CASSQDRAGPYNEQFF.

This chain connects TRBV11-3 to TRBJ2-1; D call uncertain. This CDR3 is 11 amino acids long. V lost 4 bases to trimming and J lost 10 bases, with 8 bases between them. Germline V lookup: CDR1 SGHNT, CDR2 YENEEA. The CDR3 DNA sequence: TGTGCCAGCAGCTCCATCTGGGAGCAGTTCTTC. This gives the protein CASSSIWEQFF.

V is TRBV14 and J is TRBJ2-1; D is perhaps TRBD2 (5 bases). This CDR3 is built from 15 residues. V lost 4 bases and J 4 bases, leaving 14 bases between the germline ends. Germline V gene lookup returns CDR1 SGHDN and CDR2 FVKESK. CDR3: CASSRPGLLYNEQFF. CDR3 DNA sequence: TGTGCCAGCAGCCGGCCAGGACTGCTTTACAATGAGCAGTTCTTC.

The V gene is TRBV9, the J gene TRBJ2-2; possible D gene TRBD1, 6 bases. Between the trimmed V and J ends, which lost 0 bases and 0 bases, there was a span of 9 bases. Germline V lookup: CDR1 SGDLS, CDR2 YYNGEE. This CDR3 is 16 amino acids long. The CDR3 DNA reads TGTGCCAGCAGCGTAGTGGGGACACCGAACACCGGGGAGCTGTTTTTT. This codes for CASSVVGTPNTGELFF. The full variable domain, completed using reference TRBV9 and TRBJ2-2, is DSGVTQTPKHLITATGQRVTLRCSPRSGDLSVYWYQQSLDQGLQFLIQYYNGEERAKGNILERFSAQQFPDLHSELNLSSLELGDSALYFCASSVVGTPNTGELFFGEGSRLTVL.

Concerning this clone itself: Other DNA sequences in this specimen translate into the identical CDR3. The V call is TRBV7-3, the J call TRBJ2-3; no reliable D call. Trimming took 3 bases from V and 5 from J, leaving 9 bases between them. Germline V lookup: CDR1 SGHTA, CDR2 FQGTGA. This CDR3 region has 13 residues. CDR3 protein: CASSLGKGDTQYF. Here the CDR3 DNA reads TGTGCCAGCAGCTTGGGGAAAGGAGATACGCAGTATTTT. Drawing the rest from reference TRBV7-3 and TRBJ2-3, the complete variable domain is GAGVSQTPSNKVTEKGKYVELRCDPISGHTALYWYRQSLGQGPEFLIYFQGTGAADDSGLPNDRFFAVRPEGSVSTLKIQRTERGDSAVYLCASSLGKGDTQYFGPGTRLTVL.

The V call is TRBV5-5, the J call TRBJ2-3, with 8 bases that match TRBD2. CDR3 length: 14 residues. CDR1 and CDR2 from the germline V gene are SGHKS and YYEKEE (reference sequence). V was pared by 5 bases and J by 3 bases, with 5 bases of the junction left unmatched. The DNA for the CDR3 is TGTGCCAGCAGGGGGACTAGTAAAACAGATACGCAGTATTTT. Translating gives CASRGTSKTDTQYF.

The chain is built from TRBV5-1 and TRBJ2-2; D may be TRBD2 (6 bases). CDR1 is SGHRS and CDR2 is YFSETQ in the germline V gene. Trimming shortened V by 2 bases and J by 6 bases, and 17 bases separated the two germline ends. The CDR3 loop spans 16 amino acids. The CDR3 reads CASSFTGPPGAGELFF. CDR3 DNA sequence: TGCGCCAGCAGCTTTACTGGGCCTCCGGGGGCCGGGGAGCTGTTTTTT. Full variable domain (outside the CDR3, taken from reference TRBV5-1 and TRBJ2-2): KAGVTQTPRYLIKTRGQQVTLSCSPISGHRSVSWYQQTPGQGLQFLFEYFSETQRNKGNFPGRFSGRQFSNSRSEMNVSTLELGDSALYLCASSFTGPPGAGELFFGEGSRLTVL.